This note documents a single TCR beta chain sequence. Its specificity is unknown. 13 Jbeta primers and 60 Vbeta primers were used for the PCR. Some clones are missing from TCRdb's copy, which holds only in-frame ones; the method was immunoSEQ multiplex PCR. The sample holds a few hundred thousand clones; approximately 80% are singletons and the top ten take around 8.3%. This sample is part of a study of cytomegalovirus exposure and HLA in healthy donors. Looked up from germline, CDR1 is SGDLS and CDR2 is YYNGEE. J lost 8 bases, V lost 4 bases, and 5 bases had no gene match. This CDR3 is 13 amino acids long. Notes on the study in general: A missense variant in DCLRE1C was later tied to TCR beta V- and J-gene trimming. In a later analysis, 16,951 TCR beta sequences were associated with HLA alleles at 0.05 false discovery rate.

This sequence originates from a woman aged 55-70 years in good health and CMV-seropositive. The chain has TRBV9 and TRBJ1-3, with 8 nucleotides matching TRBD1. Sequencing was done on a sample of PBMCs. CDR3 loop: CASSPGQGDTIYF. CDR3 in DNA: TGTGCCAGCAGCCCCGGACAGGGAGACACCATATATTTT.